Listed below are T cell receptor beta chains from one sample, sequenced in a study of T cells in pancreatic ductal adenocarcinoma. Here immunoSEQ multiplex PCR was the method, and the copy in TCRdb shows in-frame clones only, minus some. The sample consists of several thousand clones, more than 60% of them appearing once. Sequenced input: pancreatic tumor tissue. Source of these receptors: a human donor with pancreatic ductal adenocarcinoma. The donor label of this sample is uncertain. Each CDR3 is given with its conserved first and last residue. A D gene is named only where the DNA matches it firmly. Rows give clone size only sometimes, using once, few, many, or a class for an expanded clone.

V	J	size	D	DNA	CDR3
TRBV9	TRBJ2-5	NA	TRBD1	TGTGCCAGCAGCGTAGACAGGGGGCGCGGGGAGACCCAGTACTTC	CASSVDRGRGETQYF
TRBV5-1	TRBJ2-1	NA	TRBD2	TGCGCCAGCAGCTCCTCGCCTAGCGGCCTCAATGAGCAGTTCTTC	CASSSSPSGLNEQFF
TRBV6-4	TRBJ1-2	few	NA	TGTGCCAGCAGTGAGTCAGGAGGAACTAACTATGGCTACACCTTC	CASSESGGTNYGYTF
TRBV7-2	TRBJ2-1	NA	NA	TGTGCCAGCAGCTTGGGGACTTACAATGAGCAGTTCTTC	CASSLGTYNEQFF
TRBV4-3	TRBJ1-1	once	NA	TGCGCCAGCAGCCAAGAAAGGGGCGACATGAACACTGAAGCTTTCTTT	CASSQERGDMNTEAFF
TRBV15	TRBJ1-5	large	NA	TGTGCCACCAGCAGTAGGGGAGGGATTAGCAATCAGCCCCAGCATTTT	CATSSRGGISNQPQHF
TRBV11-2	TRBJ2-1	NA	TRBD1	TGTGCCAGCAGCTTAGGGTTCTCAGGGGGGCAGTTCTTC	CASSLGFSGGQFF
TRBV6-5	TRBJ2-5	NA	NA	TGTGCCAGCAGTTACTCACGTTCCTACCAAGAGACCCAGTACTTC	CASSYSRSYQETQYF
TRBV2	TRBJ2-2	NA	NA	TGTGCCAGCAGTCGGCAGGGGACCCCGAACACCGGGGAGCTGTTTTTT	CASSRQGTPNTGELFF
TRBV5-1	TRBJ2-7	NA	NA	TGCGCCAGCAGCTTGGGTAAAGGGGGGACCGAGCAGTACTTC	CASSLGKGGTEQYF
TRBV10-2	TRBJ2-1	few	TRBD2	TGCGCCAGCACACTAGCGGGGTTCTACAATGAGCAGTTCTTC	CASTLAGFYNEQFF
TRBV9	TRBJ2-7	NA	NA	TGTGCCAGCAGCGCCACCGGCGGGGCCGGGGGAGAGCAGTACTTC	CASSATGGAGGEQYF
TRBV5-1	TRBJ2-5	NA	TRBD1	TGCGCCAGCAGCTTGGGAACAGGGGGGGAGACCCAGTACTTC	CASSLGTGGETQYF
TRBV19	TRBJ2-1	NA	NA	TGTGCCAGTAGTACTAATATGGACCAAGAGCAGTTCTTC	CASSTNMDQEQFF
TRBV2	TRBJ2-1	NA	NA	TGTGCCAGCAGTGGGGAATCCTACAATGAGCAGTTCTTC	CASSGESYNEQFF
TRBV11-3	TRBJ1-2	NA	TRBD1	TGTGCCAGCAGCTTAAAACCACAGGGGGACTATGGCTACACCTTC	CASSLKPQGDYGYTF
TRBV9	TRBJ1-1	NA	TRBD1	TGTGCCAGCAGCGTAGGAGATAGGACAGGGAATACTGAAGCTTTCTTT	CASSVGDRTGNTEAFF
TRBV9	TRBJ2-2	NA	NA	TGTGCCAGCAGCGCGGGTGGAGGGGTCTACACCGGGGAGCTGTTTTTT	CASSAGGGVYTGELFF
TRBV30	TRBJ1-2	NA	NA	TGTGCCTGGAGTGTACGAGGGCTTGGCTACACCTTC	CAWSVRGLGYTF
TRBV7-7	TRBJ2-7	NA	TRBD1	TGTGCCAGCAGCGCGGGGACAGGGTTGTACGAGCAGTACTTC	CASSAGTGLYEQYF
TRBV5-4	TRBJ1-5	NA	TRBD1	TGTGCCAGCAGCCCGGGACAGGGGGCAGGGCAGCCCCAGCATTTT	CASSPGQGAGQPQHF
TRBV5-4	TRBJ2-7	NA	NA	TGTGCCAGCAGCTTGGCCGTCAGCTCCTACGAGCAGTACTTC	CASSLAVSSYEQYF
TRBV25-1	TRBJ2-1	NA	TRBD1	TGTGCCAGGACCCACCCGGGACAGGGGGCGCGAAATGAGCAGTTCTTC	CARTHPGQGARNEQFF
TRBV7-2	TRBJ2-5	NA	NA	TGTGCCAGCAGCTTAGCGTCGAATACCCAGTACTTC	CASSLASNTQYF
TRBV5-1	TRBJ2-5	few	TRBD1	TGCGCCAGCAGTGGACAGGGGAGAGAGACCCAGTACTTC	CASSGQGRETQYF
TRBV6-1	TRBJ1-2	NA	NA	TGTGCCAGCAGTGAAATTTCGGGGCAGGGTTATGGCTACACCTTC	CASSEISGQGYGYTF
TRBV4-2	TRBJ2-1	NA	TRBD2	TGTGCCAGCAGCGGGGTACTAGCGGGGGGGCCCTACAATGAGCAGTTCTTC	CASSGVLAGGPYNEQFF
TRBV29-1	TRBJ1-1	NA	TRBD1	TGCAGCGCCGCCGGTTTAGGGGGCCCCTTTTCTGAAGCTTTCTTT	CSAAGLGGPFSEAFF
TRBV7-7	TRBJ2-3	NA	NA	TGTGCCAGCAGCCTTACCGGCCCAGGCGGCAGGGCTAGCACAGATACGCAGTATTTT	CASSLTGPGGRASTDTQYF
TRBV5-6	TRBJ2-2	NA	TRBD2	TGTGCCAGCAGCCCTCCGGGACTAGCTGGGCGCACCGGGGAGCTGTTTTTT	CASSPPGLAGRTGELFF
TRBV30	TRBJ2-4	NA	NA	TGTGCCTGGAGTCCATCCGGGACGGAGAAAAACATTCAGTACTTC	CAWSPSGTEKNIQYF
TRBV9	TRBJ2-3	NA	TRBD1	TGTGCCAGCAGCGTAGGACAGGGTGTCACAGATACGCAGTATTTT	CASSVGQGVTDTQYF
TRBV10-3	TRBJ2-7	NA	TRBD1	TGTGCCATCAGTGAGTCAGCTTGGGGACAGGGGGCGAGTTACGAGCAGTACTTC	CAISESAWGQGASYEQYF
TRBV7-2	TRBJ2-7	once	TRBD1	TGTGCCAGCAGCTGGACCGGGACAGGGGGCCCGGGCGAGCAGTACTTC	CASSWTGTGGPGEQYF
TRBV7-2	TRBJ2-1	NA	NA	TGTGCCAGCAGCTCCCAGGGATTTTCCTACAATGAGCAGTTCTTC	CASSSQGFSYNEQFF
TRBV9	TRBJ2-7	NA	NA	TGTGCCAGCAGCTTCCGAGGTGGGACGGCAACCATACCCTACGAGCAGTACTTC	CASSFRGGTATIPYEQYF
TRBV15	TRBJ2-3	NA	TRBD2	TGTGCCACCAGCAGGGCGGGAGGAGGAGATACGCAGTATTTT	CATSRAGGGDTQYF
TRBV5-1	TRBJ1-5	once	NA	TGCGCCAGCAGCTTGGGAACAGGTTCCAATCAGCCCCAGCATTTT	CASSLGTGSNQPQHF
TRBV9	TRBJ2-1	NA	TRBD2	TGTGCCAGCAGCGGAGGGGCGGGAGGGCCAGCAAGCTACAATGAGCAGTTCTTC	CASSGGAGGPASYNEQFF
TRBV4-2	TRBJ2-7	few	NA	TGTGCCAGCAGCCCCGGGACCGTGGTCCTCTACGAGCAGTACTTC	CASSPGTVVLYEQYF
TRBV6-1	TRBJ1-1	few	NA	TGTGCCAGCAGTGAAGCCGGGGCAGGGGTGGGATTGAACACTGAAGCTTTCTTT	CASSEAGAGVGLNTEAFF
TRBV28	TRBJ1-4	NA	NA	TGTGCCAGCAGTTTATGGGGTGCAACTAATGAAAAACTGTTTTTT	CASSLWGATNEKLFF
TRBV10-3	TRBJ2-3	NA	TRBD1	TGTGCCATCAGAGCCGGGACAGGGGCTCGGGACACAGATACGCAGTATTTT	CAIRAGTGARDTDTQYF